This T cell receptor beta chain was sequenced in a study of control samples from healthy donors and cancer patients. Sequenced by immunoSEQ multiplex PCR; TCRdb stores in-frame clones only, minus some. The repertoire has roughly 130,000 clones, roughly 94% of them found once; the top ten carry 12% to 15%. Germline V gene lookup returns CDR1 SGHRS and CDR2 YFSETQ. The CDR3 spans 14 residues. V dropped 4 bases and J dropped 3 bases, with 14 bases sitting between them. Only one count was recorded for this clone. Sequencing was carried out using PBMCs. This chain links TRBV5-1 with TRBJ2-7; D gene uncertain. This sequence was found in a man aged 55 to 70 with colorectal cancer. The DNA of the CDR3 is TGCGCCAGCAGCCCATCGACGGTTGTCTACGAGCAGTACTTC. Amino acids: CASSPSTVVYEQYF.